Listed here are 12 T cell receptor beta chains from one sample, sequenced in a study of T-cell reconstitution after alpha-beta-depleted transplantation in children. Unique molecular identifiers were used to barcode this TCRbeta library. TCRdb ran MiXCR on the PCR reads and lists one entry per CDR3 protein. Of hundreds of thousands of distinct CDR3 sequences in the sample, about 12% were seen once. The sequenced sample was PBMCs from the stem cell graft donor, obtained from the stem cell graft. All receptors come from a human donor who donated a stem cell graft to a child with combined immunodeficiency.

The chain combines TRBV4-3 with TRBJ2-3, with D perhaps TRBD1 (6 bases). Trimming removed 0 bases at V and 8 bases at J, with 9 bases between. Per the germline V gene, CDR1 is LGHNA and CDR2 is YSLEER. The CDR3 extends over 13 amino acids. CDR3 nucleotide sequence: TGCGCCAGCAGCCAAGAGGGGGCAGCTACGCAGTATTTT. It codes for CASSQEGAATQYF.

In its sample, this clonotype was seen a few times. The rearrangement joins TRBV7-9 to TRBJ2-1, with 13 bases identical to TRBD2. Germline V lookup: CDR1 SEHNR, CDR2 FQNEAQ (reference sequence). J gave up 9 bases and V 6 bases, and 2 bases lay outside the gene matches. The CDR3 is 13 residues long. CDR3 DNA: TGTGCCAGCAGACGACTAGCGGGAGGTGAGCAGTTCTTC. It codes for CASRRLAGGEQFF.

The chain uses TRBV29-1 and TRBJ2-5; D perhaps matches TRBD2 (6 bases). The CDR3 contains 13 residues. From germline, CDR1 is SQVTM and CDR2 ANQGSEA. The V end was cut by 0 bases, the J end by 4 bases, with 9 bases between. CDR3 region: CSVEEGRGETQYF. The CDR3 coding sequence is TGCAGCGTTGAAGAGGGGCGGGGAGAGACCCAGTACTTC.

The table lists this clonotype with many counts. The chain recombines TRBV6-5 with TRBJ1-4; 10 bases match TRBD1. There are 14 residues in the CDR3. Germline CDR1 is MNHEY and CDR2 is SVGAGI. Trimming at V came to 2 bases and at J to 8 bases, leaving 2 bases not matched to a gene. The CDR3 bases are TGTGCCAGCAGTTACGACAGGGGGCAGGAAAAACTGTTTTTT. This encodes CASSYDRGQEKLFF.

The chain is built from TRBV5-1 and TRBJ1-3; D unresolved. The germline V gene encodes CDR1 SGHRS and CDR2 YFSETQ. The CDR3 spans 14 residues. The ends were cut back, 4 bases at V and 0 bases at J, with 8 bases in the middle. The DNA of the CDR3 is TGCGCCAGCAGCCCCCGGATCTCTGGAAACACCATATATTTT. It yields the protein CASSPRISGNTIYF.

A few counts support this clonotype. The chain links TRBV6-5 to TRBJ1-1, with no clear D. The germline CDR1 and CDR2 sequences are MNHEY and SVGAGI. Trimming took 0 bases from V and 0 from J, leaving 11 bases between them. The CDR3 covers 16 residues. CDR3 bases: TGTGCCAGCAGTTACTCCCCGCGGGAACTGAACACTGAAGCTTTCTTT. It is translated as CASSYSPRELNTEAFF.

This clonotype was counted only a few times. The chain recombines TRBV5-6 with TRBJ1-4; 7 nucleotides match TRBD1. The germline V gene encodes CDR1 SGHDT and CDR2 YYEEEE. With 4 bases clipped from V and 0 bases from J, the junction kept 9 bases outside the gene matches. The CDR3 contains 17 residues. CDR3: CASSLWTGGATNEKLFF. Written as DNA, the CDR3 is TGTGCCAGCAGCCTTTGGACAGGAGGAGCAACTAATGAAAAACTGTTTTTT. Looking up the rest from reference TRBV5-6 and TRBJ1-4 gives the full variable domain: DAGVTQSPTHLIKTRGQQVTLRCSPKSGHDTVSWYQQALGQGPQFIFQYYEEEERQRGNFPDRFSGHQFPNYSSELNVNALLLGDSALYLCASSLWTGGATNEKLFFGSGTQLSVL.

This clonotype was seen a handful of times. DNA of the CDR3: TGCAGCGTCAAAGAGACTAGCGGGGGTAACAATGAGCAGTTCTTC. Translation gives CSVKETSGGNNEQFF. This sequence joins TRBV29-1 and TRBJ2-1; 12 bases are shared with TRBD2. The CDR3 length is 15 residues. Germline CDR1 and CDR2: SQVTM and ANQGSEA. V dropped 6 bases and J dropped 5; count of bases not matched to a gene: 8.

The chain is built from TRBV21-1 and TRBJ2-2; the table's D gene call, TRBD1, was not cross checked with the DNA. TRBV21-1 is deemed a pseudogene. This CDR3 contains 14 residues. The CDR3 region has the DNA TGTGCCATTTGTGGGACACACATCTCCGGGGAGCTGTTTTTT. The encoded protein is CAICGTHISGELFF.

This clonotype has only a few counts. The chain recombines TRBV6-1 with TRBJ2-4; a weak D match, TRBD1 (6 bases). CDR1 MNHNS and CDR2 SASEGT come from the germline V gene. The V and J ends lost 5 bases and 1 base respectively, with 9 bases between them. The CDR3 extends over 14 amino acids. CDR3 amino acids: CASSQQGAKNIQYF. The CDR3 DNA reads TGTGCCAGCAGTCAGCAGGGGGCCAAAAACATTCAGTACTTC.

J is TRBJ2-1 and V is TRBV5-1, with 11 bases matching TRBD2. The J segment lost 7 bases and the V segment lost 2 bases, leaving 5 bases of the junction unmatched. The CDR3 runs 15 residues. The germline gives CDR1 SGHRS, CDR2 YFSETQ. CDR3 sequence: CASSLFTSGGNEQFF. DNA of the CDR3: TGCGCCAGCAGCTTATTCACTAGCGGGGGTAATGAGCAGTTCTTC.

This clonotype was counted many times. The DNA of the CDR3 is TGTGCCACCAGTGACCGCAGGGGTGAGCAGTTCTTC. Its protein product is CATSDRRGEQFF. The rearrangement joins TRBV24-1 to TRBJ2-1, with a weak D call TRBD1 (6 bases). V gave up 4 bases and J gave up 9 bases, with 9 bases separating them. The CDR3 contains 12 residues. Germline CDR1 KGHDR, CDR2 SFDVKD.